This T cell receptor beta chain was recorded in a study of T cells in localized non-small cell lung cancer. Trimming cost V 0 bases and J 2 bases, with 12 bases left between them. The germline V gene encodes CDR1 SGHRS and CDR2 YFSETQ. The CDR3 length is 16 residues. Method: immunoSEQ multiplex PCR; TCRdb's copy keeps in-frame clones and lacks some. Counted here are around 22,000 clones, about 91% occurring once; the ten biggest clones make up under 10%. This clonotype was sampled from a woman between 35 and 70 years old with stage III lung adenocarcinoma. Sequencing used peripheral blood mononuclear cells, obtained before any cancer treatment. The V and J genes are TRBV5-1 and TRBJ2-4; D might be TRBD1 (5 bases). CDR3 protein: CASSLDRQSTKNIQYF. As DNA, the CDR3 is TGCGCCAGCAGCTTGGACAGACAGTCGACCAAAAACATTCAGTACTTC.